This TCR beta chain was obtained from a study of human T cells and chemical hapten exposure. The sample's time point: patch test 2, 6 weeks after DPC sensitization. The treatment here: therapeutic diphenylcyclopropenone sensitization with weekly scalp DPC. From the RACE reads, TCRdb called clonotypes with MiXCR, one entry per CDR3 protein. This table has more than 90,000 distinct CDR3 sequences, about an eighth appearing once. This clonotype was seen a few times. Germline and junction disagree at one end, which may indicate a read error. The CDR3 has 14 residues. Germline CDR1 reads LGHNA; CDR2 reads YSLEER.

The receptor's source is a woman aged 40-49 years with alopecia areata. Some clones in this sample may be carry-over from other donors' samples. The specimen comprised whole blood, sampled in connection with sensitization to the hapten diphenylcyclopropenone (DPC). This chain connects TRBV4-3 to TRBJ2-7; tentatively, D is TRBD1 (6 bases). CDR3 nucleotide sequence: TGCGCCAGCAGCCTGGGAACAGGGCGCTACGAGCAGCACTTC. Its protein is CASSLGTGRYEQHF.